The rows below give T cell receptor beta chains drawn from one sample of a study of CD8 T cells in ankylosing spondylitis. TCRdb called the 5' RACE reads again in MiXCR, with one record for every CDR3 protein. The sample has around 890,000 distinct CDR3 sequences, 12% seen once. Specimen: blood, either unsorted or a sorted T cell fraction (not recorded which). These TCRs come from a male donor with ankylosing spondylitis. CDR3s leave out the opening cysteine and the closing phenylalanine or tryptophan.

v_gene,j_gene,CDR3aa
TRBV7-2,TRBJ2-5,ASSFDRQETQY
TRBV24-1,TRBJ2-2,ATSETGIANTGELF
TRBV28,TRBJ2-3,ASTVPGSDTQY
TRBV28,TRBJ2-5,ASNRGRWETQY
TRBV7-2,TRBJ2-2,ASSLLWTSGNTGELF
TRBV19,TRBJ2-3,ASRGPGTSSTDTQY
TRBV6-5,TRBJ2-1,ASSWDSSSYNEQF
TRBV5-6,TRBJ2-5,ASSLRDHTYQETQY
TRBV29-1,TRBJ1-2,SVEVPGGYT
TRBV12-3/TRBV12-4,TRBJ2-1,ASSFLTSGSTGEQF
TRBV6-4,TRBJ2-1,ASSDSWGGVVQNALDEQF
TRBV20-1,TRBJ2-3,SAAGGTSGGTDTQY
TRBV20-1,TRBJ2-7,SAGAGGFTYEQY
TRBV20-1,TRBJ2-5,SARGASGVLETQY
TRBV7-2,TRBJ1-4,ASSLRPGVNEKLF
TRBV30,TRBJ1-1,AWGGTGVFSAF
TRBV7-2,TRBJ1-1,ASSLSVTEAF
TRBV29-1,TRBJ1-2,SVRVGTGASTNYGYT
TRBV20-1,TRBJ2-4,SAIQGDIQY
TRBV4-3,TRBJ1-6,ASSQEWAGAGSYNSPLH
TRBV18,TRBJ2-7,ASSPKTAGPYEQY
TRBV9,TRBJ2-3,ASTQGQIGDTQY
TRBV20-1,TRBJ2-1,SGTSYNEQF
TRBV7-9,TRBJ2-3,ASSLGLPGSSDTQY
TRBV20-1,TRBJ1-5,SALIGQGNNQPQH
TRBV29-1,TRBJ2-3,SARRDISTDTQY
TRBV20-1,TRBJ1-3,SAREGGNTIY
TRBV10-3,TRBJ1-1,AISEHRDRGKADTEAF
TRBV5-1,TRBJ2-7,ASSVQGNYEQY
TRBV7-8,TRBJ2-7,ASSLGTSFYEQY
TRBV7-2,TRBJ2-7,ASSLLAQNYEQY
TRBV12-2,TRBJ2-5,ASRSGEVGETQY
TRBV20-1,TRBJ1-3,SARGDHSFGNTIY
TRBV10-3,TRBJ2-5,AIRGGQGMGETQY
TRBV20-1,TRBJ1-6,SASLQGGSPLH
TRBV7-3,TRBJ2-1,ASSADRGAYNEQF
TRBV5-1,TRBJ2-1,ASSLARGEASLSSYNEQF
TRBV27,TRBJ1-1,ASRDRALLSTEAF
TRBV20-1,TRBJ2-3,SARAGLLGSGSTDTQY
TRBV4-2,TRBJ2-7,ASSQDRGQPYEQY